One and the same sample provided the 28 T cell receptor beta chains below, sequenced in a study of post-analysis software for immune sequencing data. General study points: TRBV5-6, TRBV5-1 and TRBV20-1 were among several TRBV segments more frequent in patients than controls.

Built from TCR beta cDNA, the libraries had unique molecular identifiers in them. TCRdb analysed the PCR reads with MiXCR anew, one entry per CDR3 protein. The sample records 700,000 to 900,000 distinct CDR3 sequences, more than 45% being singletons. What these receptors recognize is not known. The sequenced sample was blood. The receptors shown here come from a girl aged 5 to 17 with multiple sclerosis.

This clonotype turned up a few times. The rearrangement uses TRBV9 and TRBJ2-1; D is unresolved. The CDR3 is made up of 11 amino acids. CDR1 SGDLS and CDR2 YYNGEE come from the germline V gene. V was cut by 0 bases and J by 10 bases, with 5 bases left in between. The CDR3 is CASSVASEQFF. Written as DNA, the CDR3 is TGTGCCAGCAGCGTAGCCAGCGAGCAGTTCTTC.

The rearrangement links TRBV10-3 to TRBJ2-7; no clear D gene. The J call could be wrong; TRBJ2-5 is a better fit for the DNA end. This CDR3 region has 12 residues. Germline V gives CDR1 ENHRY, CDR2 SYGVKD. The CDR3 region has the DNA TGTGCCATCAGTGATAAGGGAGAGACCCAGTACTTC. Amino acid sequence: CAISDKGETQYF.

The chain links TRBV7-9 to TRBJ2-5, with TRBD2 identical over 10 bases. Germline CDR1 SEHNR, CDR2 FQNEAQ (reference sequence). The CDR3 extends over 15 amino acids. V lost 1 base and J lost 3; bases outside the gene matches: 2. CDR3 DNA: TGTGCCAGCAGCTTAGTCACTAGCGGGAAAGAGACCCAGTACTTC. It translates to CASSLVTSGKETQYF.

This clonotype has more than one count but fewer than ten. The CDR3 spells CATSDRTSGSADTQYF. The DNA for the CDR3 is TGTGCCACCAGTGATCGGACTAGCGGGAGCGCAGATACGCAGTATTTT. The rearrangement uses TRBV24-1 and TRBJ2-3, with 13 bases lining up with TRBD2. This CDR3 is 16 amino acids long. Trimming removed 3 bases from V and 4 bases from J; junction bases left unmatched: 3. CDR1 KGHDR and CDR2 SFDVKD come from the germline V gene.

V gene TRBV4-3 combines with J gene TRBJ2-6, with unresolved D. This CDR3 has 17 residues. V lost 0 bases, J lost 1 base, and 10 bases lay in between. CDR1 LGHNA and CDR2 YSLEER come from the germline V gene. CDR3 sequence (DNA): TGCGCCAGCAGCCAAGACCCCACACCTTCTGGGGCCAACGTCCTGACTTTC. The encoded protein is CASSQDPTPSGANVLTF.

A few counts support this clonotype. J is TRBJ2-6 and V is TRBV9, with D unresolved. The ends were cut back, 8 bases at V and 0 bases at J, with 6 bases in the middle. Germline V gene lookup returns CDR1 SGDLS and CDR2 YYNGEE. This CDR3 spans 13 amino acids. CDR3 residues: CASDGSGANVLTF. CDR3 DNA sequence: TGTGCCAGTGACGGCTCTGGGGCCAACGTCCTGACTTTC.

This chain joins TRBV30 and TRBJ2-3; D may be TRBD2 (6 bases). The CDR3 consists of 13 residues. Trimming took 3 bases from V and 0 from J, leaving 7 bases between them. Per germline, CDR1 GTSNPN and CDR2 SVGIG (reference sequence). The DNA of the CDR3 is TGTGCCTGGAGGCGGGGAAGCACAGATACGCAGTATTTT. It translates to CAWRRGSTDTQYF.

V is TRBV3-1 and J is TRBJ2-1, with TRBD1 identical over 7 bases. The DNA end lines up better with TRBJ2-7; the J call may be wrong. Germline assignment: CDR1 LGHDT and CDR2 YNNKEL (reference sequence). This CDR3 spans 16 amino acids. In DNA, the CDR3 is TGTGCCAGCAGCCCTAGCTTTGCAGGGGGTCTCTACGAGCAGTACTTC. It translates to CASSPSFAGGLYEQYF.

This chain connects TRBV4-3 to TRBJ2-1, with a possible D match to TRBD1 (6 bases). Deletions cut 4 bases from V and 0 bases from J, with 19 bases between. The germline V gene has CDR1 LGHNA and CDR2 YSLEER. The CDR3 has 18 residues. The CDR3 is CASSPGRQVLSSYNEQFF. DNA for the CDR3: TGCGCCAGCAGCCCCGGACGACAGGTCTTAAGCTCCTACAATGAGCAGTTCTTC.

This clonotype was seen more than once but under ten times. The V gene is TRBV29-1, the J gene TRBJ1-4; D gene uncertain. V was trimmed by 4 bases and J by 8 bases, leaving 5 bases between them. Germline CDR1 reads SQVTM; CDR2 reads ANQGSEA. The CDR3 is made up of 10 amino acids. The CDR3 protein is CSVGREKLFF. Here the CDR3 DNA reads TGCAGCGTTGGACGGGAAAAACTGTTTTTT. The full variable domain, rest sourced from reference TRBV29-1 and TRBJ1-4, is SAVISQKPSRDICQRGTSLTIQCQVDSQVTMMFWYRQQPGQSLTLIATANQGSEATYESGFVIDKFPISRPNLTFSTLTVSNMSPEDSSIYLCSVGREKLFFGSGTQLSVL.

With regard to this clonotype: Germline and junction disagree at one end, which may indicate a read error. The rearrangement uses TRBV4-1 and TRBJ2-1; 11 bases align to TRBD2. This CDR3 region has 18 residues. In germline, CDR1 is MGHRA, CDR2 YSYEKL. In DNA form, the CDR3 reads TGCGCCAACAGCCAAGATGGGTTAGCGGGAGGGCTCAACAATGAGCAGTTCTTC. Translated, it gives CANSQDGLAGGLNNEQFF.

J is TRBJ1-2 and V is TRBV7-2; D not resolved. Germline lookup yields CDR1 SGHTA and CDR2 FQGNSA. This CDR3 is 13 amino acids long. V lost 3 bases, J lost 4 bases, and 9 bases lay in between. As DNA, the CDR3 is TGTGCCAGCAGCTTTCTGATCACCTATGGCTACACCTTC. It is translated as CASSFLITYGYTF.

V and J are TRBV6-6 and TRBJ1-2; D uncertain. Germline CDR1 and CDR2: MNHNY and SVGAGI (reference sequence). The V and J ends lost 10 bases and 10 bases respectively, with 19 bases between them. The CDR3 has 12 residues. The CDR3 region is CAIGETRADYTF. As DNA, the CDR3 is TGTGCCATAGGAGAGACAAGAGCCGACTACACCTTC.

The chain joins TRBV27 to TRBJ2-5; 9 nucleotides align to TRBD2. This CDR3 spans 15 amino acids. The V and J ends lost 5 bases and 11 bases, in that order; junction bases with no gene match: 15. Germline CDR1 is MNHEY and CDR2 is SMNVEV (reference sequence). CDR3 residues: CASSDIAGDYNEQYF. CDR3 nucleotide sequence: TGTGCCAGCAGTGACATAGCGGGAGACTACAATGAGCAGTACTTC.

The chain has TRBV29-1 and TRBJ1-5; TRBD1 might be the D (5 bases). The CDR3 runs to 12 residues. From germline, CDR1 is SQVTM and CDR2 ANQGSEA. V lost 7 bases and J 1 base, leaving 8 bases between the germline ends. The CDR3 nucleotides are TGCAGCGCGGGGGGGAGCAATCAGCCCCAGCATTTT. Encoded protein: CSAGGSNQPQHF.

The rearrangement uses TRBV20-1 and TRBJ2-6; D call uncertain. The CDR3 runs to 15 residues. V lost 6 bases to trimming and J lost 4 bases, with 16 bases between them. The germline V gene encodes CDR1 DFQATT and CDR2 SNEGSKA (reference sequence). CDR3 nucleotide sequence: TGCAGTGCCGGCGGCTATGTTCCCGGGGCCAACGTCCTGACTTTC. Protein sequence: CSAGGYVPGANVLTF.

This clonotype was recorded a few times. The CDR3 sequence: CSARDSTSGSSYNEQFF. For the CDR3, the DNA is TGCAGTGCTAGAGATTCGACTAGCGGGAGCTCCTACAATGAGCAGTTCTTC. The chain employs TRBV20-1 and TRBJ2-1; 12 nucleotides align to TRBD2. Trimming at V came to 0 bases and at J to 0 bases, leaving 3 bases not matched to a gene. This CDR3 region has 17 residues. Germline V lookup: CDR1 DFQATT, CDR2 SNEGSKA (reference sequence).

The chain is built from TRBV20-1 and TRBJ2-5, with D perhaps being TRBD1 or TRBD2 (6 bases each). Trimming removed 0 bases from V and 11 bases from J, with 19 bases in between. CDR1 and CDR2 from the germline V gene are DFQATT and SNEGSKA (reference sequence). The CDR3 extends over 14 amino acids. CDR3 sequence: CSARDLQGRREQYF. As DNA, the CDR3 is TGCAGTGCTAGAGATCTCCAGGGGCGGAGGGAGCAGTACTTC.

The chain joins TRBV20-1 to TRBJ2-7, with a possible D match to TRBD2 (5 bases). Germline V gives CDR1 DFQATT, CDR2 SNEGSKA (reference sequence). Deletions cut 3 bases from V and 2 bases from J, with 11 bases between. This CDR3 comprises 13 residues. CDR3 residues: CSASSLEAYEQYF. For the CDR3, the DNA is TGCAGTGCTAGCAGTCTGGAGGCCTACGAGCAGTACTTC.

V usage is TRBV18 and J usage is TRBJ2-7; 7 bases fit TRBD1. From germline, CDR1 is KGHSH and CDR2 LQKENI. V shed 3 bases, J shed 7 bases, and the junction held 3 bases outside the gene matches. The CDR3 length is 12 residues. In DNA, the CDR3 is TGTGCCAGCTCACCGGGACAGTGGGAGCAGTACTTC. Its protein product is CASSPGQWEQYF. Variable domain in full (rest from reference TRBV18 and TRBJ2-7): NAGVMQNPRHLVRRRGQEARLRCSPMKGHSHVYWYRQLPEEGLKFMVYLQKENIIDESGMPKERFSAEFPKEGPSILRIQQVVRGDSAAYFCASSPGQWEQYFGPGTRLTVT.

The rearrangement uses TRBV4-1 and TRBJ2-2; D might be TRBD2 (6 bases). The germline V gene has CDR1 MGHRA and CDR2 YSYEKL. Trimming left V 4 bases short and J 0 bases short, with 15 bases between. The CDR3 has 17 amino acids. CDR3 loop: CASSPTRRAANTGELFF. CDR3 DNA: TGCGCCAGCAGCCCCACCAGGAGGGCCGCGAACACCGGGGAGCTGTTTTTT.

This clonotype was seen a few times. This sequence joins TRBV5-6 and TRBJ2-7; D may be TRBD1 (5 bases). This CDR3 has 14 amino acids. Trimming removed 2 bases at V and 2 bases at J, with 11 bases between. Germline V gives CDR1 SGHDT, CDR2 YYEEEE. This CDR3 reads CASSFQGATYEQYF. The CDR3, as DNA: TGTGCCAGCAGCTTTCAAGGGGCGACCTACGAGCAGTACTTC.

The genes are TRBV28 and TRBJ2-3; possibly TRBD2 for D (5 bases). Trimming removed 2 bases from V and 8 bases from J, with 14 bases in between. CDR1 is MDHEN and CDR2 is SYDVKM in the germline V gene. The CDR3 is 14 amino acids. The CDR3: CASSLKTRRGTQYF. CDR3 coding DNA: TGTGCCAGCAGTTTAAAGACCCGCCGGGGTACGCAGTATTTT. Full variable domain (rest looked up from reference TRBV28 and TRBJ2-3): DVKVTQSSRYLVKRTGEKVFLECVQDMDHENMFWYRQDPGLGLRLIYFSYDVKMKEKGDIPEGYSVSREKKERFSLILESASTNQTSMYLCASSLKTRRGTQYFGPGTRLTVL.

The V call is TRBV2, the J call TRBJ2-5; D is possibly TRBD1 (6 bases). The closer fit of TRBJ2-7 to the DNA end suggests the J call may be wrong. The CDR3 totals 14 residues. CDR1 is SNHLY and CDR2 is FYNNEI in the germline V gene. The CDR3 DNA reads TGTGCCAGCAACCCCTCCCCCAGGGGCCACGAGCAGTACTTC. It translates to CASNPSPRGHEQYF.

This clonotype was picked up a small number of times. The chain is built from TRBV29-1 and TRBJ2-7; D remains unclear. The CDR3 runs to 12 residues. CDR1 and CDR2 from the germline V gene are SQVTM and ANQGSEA. The V gene lost 7 bases and the J gene lost 0 bases, with 10 bases spanning the gap. The CDR3 coding sequence is TGCAGCGCGGCCTATGACTCCTACGAGCAGTACTTC. Its protein is CSAAYDSYEQYF.

This clonotype was recorded a few times. The chain combines TRBV6-5 with TRBJ1-1, with 8 bases identical to TRBD1. V shed 6 bases and J 11 bases; nucleotides not matched to a gene: 5. The CDR3 covers 11 residues. Germline CDR1 is MNHEY and CDR2 is SVGAGI. CDR3 DNA sequence: TGTGCCAGCAGGGGACCAGGGGGCGCTTTCTTT. It translates to CASRGPGGAFF.

This clonotype was counted many times. This chain uses TRBV29-1 with TRBJ1-4; D possibly corresponds to TRBD1 (5 bases). CDR1 SQVTM and CDR2 ANQGSEA come from the germline V gene. The CDR3 is made up of 11 amino acids. The germline V and J ends were trimmed by 2 bases and 12 bases, with 10 bases remaining between them. The CDR3 here is CSVERGAELFF. CDR3 in DNA: TGCAGCGTTGAAAGAGGGGCAGAACTGTTTTTT.

This clonotype was seen a few times. This sequence joins TRBV10-3 and TRBJ2-3, with 11 bases lining up with TRBD2. In germline, CDR1 is ENHRY, CDR2 SYGVKD. V gave up 7 bases and J gave up 2 bases; unmatched junction bases: 8. The CDR3 is 16 residues long. CDR3 DNA sequence: TGTGCCATCACTCCGACTAGCGGGGTAGCCACAGATACGCAGTATTTT. Translated: CAITPTSGVATDTQYF.